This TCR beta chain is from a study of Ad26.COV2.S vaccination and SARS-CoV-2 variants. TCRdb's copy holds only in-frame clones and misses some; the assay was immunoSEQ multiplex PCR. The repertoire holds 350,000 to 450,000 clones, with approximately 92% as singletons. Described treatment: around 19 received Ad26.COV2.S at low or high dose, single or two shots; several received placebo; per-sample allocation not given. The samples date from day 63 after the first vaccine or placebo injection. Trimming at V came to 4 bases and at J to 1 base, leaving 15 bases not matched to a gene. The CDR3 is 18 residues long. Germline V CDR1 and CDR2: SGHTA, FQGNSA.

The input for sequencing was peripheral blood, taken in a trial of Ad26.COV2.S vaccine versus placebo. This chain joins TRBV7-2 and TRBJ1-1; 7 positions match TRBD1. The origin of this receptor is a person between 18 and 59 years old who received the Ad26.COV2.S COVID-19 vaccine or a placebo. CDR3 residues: CASSYISTYQGGNTEAFF. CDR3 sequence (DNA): TGTGCCAGCAGCTATATTAGTACCTATCAGGGGGGGAACACTGAAGCTTTCTTT.